A selection of T cell receptor beta chains follows, all from one sample in a study of T-cell reconstitution after alpha-beta-depleted transplantation in children. Via MiXCR, TCRdb re-called the PCR reads, giving one row per CDR3 protein. This table holds a few hundred thousand distinct CDR3 sequences, 43% found once. The sample here was PBMCs, taken before TCRalphabeta/CD19-depleted stem cell transplant. The receptors were gathered from a girl between 2 and 10 years old with aplastic anemia, due to receive a stem cell transplant. Each CDR3 is given with its conserved first and last residue. The order of the fields is V gene, CDR3 length, J gene, clone size, D gene, CDR3 DNA, CDR3 protein. D genes are given only for firm matches. Clone size, where shown, is once, few, many, or a class for clones that have expanded.

TRBV12-5,13,TRBJ2-1,NA,NA,TGTGCTAGTGGTCCTGGTTCCGGGGCCGAGCAGTTCTTC,CASGPGSGAEQFF
TRBV20-1,16,TRBJ2-1,NA,TRBD2,TGCAGTGCTAGAGACTGGGGGGGACCTGAAGACAATGAGCAGTTCTTC,CSARDWGGPEDNEQFF
TRBV7-9,17,TRBJ1-3,once,NA,TGTGCCAGCAGCTTAAGCCTCGGCGCCAACTCTGGAAACACCATATATTTT,CASSLSLGANSGNTIYF
TRBV4-1,16,TRBJ2-1,NA,TRBD2,TGCGCCAGCAGCCCCCTTAGCGGGAAGGTCTACAATGAGCAGTTCTTC,CASSPLSGKVYNEQFF
TRBV11-2,14,TRBJ2-7,many,TRBD1,TGTGCCAGCACCTGGGACAGGGTTTCTGAGGAGCAGTACTTC,CASTWDRVSEEQYF
TRBV19,15,TRBJ2-2,NA,NA,TGTGCCAGTAGAGCGGACAGTGCTGACACCGGGGAGCTGTTTTTT,CASRADSADTGELFF
TRBV7-4,16,TRBJ1-1,NA,NA,TGTGCCAGCAGCCAGCCGACAGGCCTCATGAACACTGAAGCTTTCTTT,CASSQPTGLMNTEAFF
TRBV20-1,19,TRBJ1-1,NA,NA,TGCAGTGCGGAGACCGGGACCCTGGTAACCCTCCAGGACAGAACTGAAGCTTTCTTT,CSAETGTLVTLQDRTEAFF
TRBV18,16,TRBJ1-1,few,NA,TGTGCCAGCTCACCCCGGAGGTCAGACCTGAACACTGAAGCTTTCTTT,CASSPRRSDLNTEAFF
TRBV7-9,16,TRBJ2-5,NA,TRBD2,TGTGCCAGCAGCTTAGCACTAGCGGGGAGACAAGAGACCCAGTACTTC,CASSLALAGRQETQYF
TRBV7-2,15,TRBJ2-2,NA,NA,TGTGCCAGCAGCTTCAGTCGACAAAACACCGGGGAGCTGTTTTTT,CASSFSRQNTGELFF
TRBV5-1,23,TRBJ2-1,NA,TRBD2,TGCGCCAGCAGCTTAATGGTCCCCCTAATACGGACTAGCGGGAGGGACTCCTACAATGAGCAGTTCTTC,CASSLMVPLIRTSGRDSYNEQFF
TRBV28,13,TRBJ2-7,NA,TRBD2,TGTGCCACCGTGGCTAGCGGAACCTACGAGCAGTACTTC,CATVASGTYEQYF
TRBV9,14,TRBJ1-1,once,NA,TGTGCCAGCAGCCCTCGACAGGAAAGAACTGAAGCTTTCTTT,CASSPRQERTEAFF
TRBV20-1,19,TRBJ2-1,many,TRBD2,TGCAGTGCTAGAGATCGAGTACTAGCGGGAGTATTGTCCTACAATGAGCAGTTCTTC,CSARDRVLAGVLSYNEQFF